The clone carrying this TCR beta chain was seen a few times. The study recruited people aged about 18 to 89 years across around 24 US areas. Recovery among Cohort 3 donors was established by two negative PCRs, clearance, or symptom resolution. This specimen comes from a study of blood T cell repertoires in COVID-19. Germline trimming cut 8 bases from V and 8 bases from J; bases unmatched to any gene: 7. The CDR3 has 14 residues. CDR1 and CDR2 (germline): ENHRY, SYGVKD. The table came from immunoSEQ multiplex PCR; TCRdb's copy has only in-frame clones and leaves some out. Of 120,000 to 150,000 clones listed, about 85% are singletons.

The sequence came from a woman in her thirties or forties who had recovered from COVID-19. Input material: PBMCs or T cells enriched from blood (not recorded which). This chain connects TRBV10-3 to TRBJ1-6; 9 positions agree with TRBD1. Here the CDR3 DNA reads TGTGCCATCCGAAGCGACAGGGGGGATTCACCCCTCCACTTT. It is translated as CAIRSDRGDSPLHF.